This TCR beta chain was obtained from a study of cytotoxic CD8 clonotypes in ibrutinib-treated CLL. Study at large: In all, roughly 11 patients were relapsed/refractory, around 15 were treatment-naive and roughly 18 were IGHV unmutated. With a range of 6 to 36, the median treatment time before response samples were taken was approximately 11 months. General study findings and limits: A rise in clonality was seen at ibrutinib response, and a fall back toward baseline was seen at progression.

Produced via immunoSEQ multiplex PCR; TCRdb's table is partial and in-frame only. The sample gives 30,000 to 50,000 clones, 68% of which show up once; more than 6% is in the top ten. Remarks on this clone: What it binds is not known.

The authors obtained approximately 2 micrograms of genomic DNA from cryopreserved PBMCs for TCR beta libraries. This specimen consisted of PBMCs, obtained at disease progression, from a patient treated with ibrutinib. The source is a human donor with chronic lymphocytic leukemia.

The CDR3 reads CASLRAAGGGNSNTEAFF. DNA of the CDR3: TGTGCCAGTCTCCGCGCGGCAGGGGGCGGAAACTCGAACACTGAAGCTTTCTTT. V usage is TRBV19 and J usage is TRBJ1-1; 8 bases are shared with TRBD1. Germline lookup yields CDR1 LNHDA and CDR2 SQIVND (reference sequence). The CDR3 runs 18 residues. The V and J ends lost 8 bases and 1 base, in that order; junction bases with no gene match: 18.